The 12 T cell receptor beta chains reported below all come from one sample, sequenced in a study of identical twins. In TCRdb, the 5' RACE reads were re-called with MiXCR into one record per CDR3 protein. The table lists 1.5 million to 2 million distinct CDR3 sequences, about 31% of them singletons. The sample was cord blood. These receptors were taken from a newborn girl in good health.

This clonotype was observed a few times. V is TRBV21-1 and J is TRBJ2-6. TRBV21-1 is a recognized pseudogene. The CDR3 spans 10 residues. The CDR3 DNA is TGTGCCAGCAGCAAAGGCGTCCTGACTTTC. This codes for CASSKGVLTF.

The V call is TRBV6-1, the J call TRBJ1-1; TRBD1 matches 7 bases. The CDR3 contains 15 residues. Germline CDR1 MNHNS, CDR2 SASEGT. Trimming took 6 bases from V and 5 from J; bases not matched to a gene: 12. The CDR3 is CASRTKTGKRTEAFF. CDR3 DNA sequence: TGTGCCAGCAGGACCAAGACAGGGAAGAGAACTGAAGCTTTCTTT.

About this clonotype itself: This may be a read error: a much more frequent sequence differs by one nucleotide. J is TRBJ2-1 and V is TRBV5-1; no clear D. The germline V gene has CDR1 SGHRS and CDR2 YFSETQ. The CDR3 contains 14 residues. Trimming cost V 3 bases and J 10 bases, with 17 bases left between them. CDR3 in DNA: TGCGCCAGCAGCTCGGCTTTCGCTGAAGCCGAGCAGTTCTTC. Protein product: CASSSAFAEAEQFF.

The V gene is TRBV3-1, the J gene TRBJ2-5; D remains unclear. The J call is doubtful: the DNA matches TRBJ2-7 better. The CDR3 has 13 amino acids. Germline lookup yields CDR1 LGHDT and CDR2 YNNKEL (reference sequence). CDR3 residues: CASSQDLWREQYF. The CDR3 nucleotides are TGTGCCAGCAGCCAAGACCTTTGGCGCGAGCAGTACTTC.

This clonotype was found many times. DNA for the CDR3: TGCAGCGTTGTAATTGGAGTCGAGCAGTACTTC. This encodes CSVVIGVEQYF. The gene calls are TRBV29-1 and TRBJ2-7; D remains ambiguous. Trimming pared 4 bases from V and 6 bases from J, leaving 10 bases between. The length of the CDR3 is 11 residues. Germline V gene sequence: CDR1 SQVTM, CDR2 ANQGSEA.

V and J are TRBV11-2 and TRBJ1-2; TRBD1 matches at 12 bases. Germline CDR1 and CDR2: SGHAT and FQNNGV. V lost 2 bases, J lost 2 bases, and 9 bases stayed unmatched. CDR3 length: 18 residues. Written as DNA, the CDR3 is TGTGCCAGCAGCTTACCGGGGGGGACAGGGGGCCCAAACTATGGCTACACCTTC. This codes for CASSLPGGTGGPNYGYTF.

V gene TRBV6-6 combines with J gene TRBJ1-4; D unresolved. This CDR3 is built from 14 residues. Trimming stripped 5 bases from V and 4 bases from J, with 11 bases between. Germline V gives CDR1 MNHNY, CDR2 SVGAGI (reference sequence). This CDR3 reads CASSDERINEKLFF. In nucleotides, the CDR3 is TGTGCCAGCAGTGATGAGCGGATTAATGAAAAACTGTTTTTT.

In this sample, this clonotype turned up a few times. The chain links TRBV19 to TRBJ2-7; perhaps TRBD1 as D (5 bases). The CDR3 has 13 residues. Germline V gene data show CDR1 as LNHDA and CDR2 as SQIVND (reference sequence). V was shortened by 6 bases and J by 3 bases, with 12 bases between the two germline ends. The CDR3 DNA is TGTGCCAGTAGGGACCACCAGGGCTACGAGCAGTACTTC. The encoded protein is CASRDHQGYEQYF.

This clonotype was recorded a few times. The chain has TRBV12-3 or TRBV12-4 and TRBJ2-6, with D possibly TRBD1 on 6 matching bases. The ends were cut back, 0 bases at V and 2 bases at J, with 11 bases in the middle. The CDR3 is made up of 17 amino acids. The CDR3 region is CASSLADRRTGANVLTF. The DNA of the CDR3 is TGTGCCAGCAGTTTAGCCGACAGGCGGACTGGGGCCAACGTCCTGACTTTC.

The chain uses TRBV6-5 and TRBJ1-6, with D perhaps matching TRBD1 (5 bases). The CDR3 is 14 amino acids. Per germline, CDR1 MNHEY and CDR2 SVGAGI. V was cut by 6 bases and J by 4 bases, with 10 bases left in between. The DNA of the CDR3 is TGTGCCAGCAGCCCGGACAATTATAATTCACCCCTCCACTTT. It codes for CASSPDNYNSPLHF.

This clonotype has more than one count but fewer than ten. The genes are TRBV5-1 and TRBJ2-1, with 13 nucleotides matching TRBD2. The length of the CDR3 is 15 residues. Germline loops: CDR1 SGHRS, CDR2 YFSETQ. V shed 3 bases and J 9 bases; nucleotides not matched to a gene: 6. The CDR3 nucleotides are TGCGCCAGCAGCTCTACTAGCGGGGGGGCCACTGAGCAGTTCTTC. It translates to CASSSTSGGATEQFF.

This CDR3 reads CASSGGRLGPLGETQYF. CDR3 nucleotides: TGTGCCAGCAGTGGGGGGAGGCTAGGCCCCTTGGGAGAGACCCAGTACTTC. The chain combines TRBV6-1 with TRBJ2-5; perhaps TRBD2 as D (6 bases). CDR1 is MNHNS and CDR2 is SASEGT in the germline V gene. The CDR3 runs to 17 residues. Trimming took off 4 bases at V and 4 bases at J, with 22 bases between the two ends.